This TCR beta chain was captured in a study of blood T cell repertoires in COVID-19. Looking at the study overall: T cells, B-cell-depleted T cells, or PBMCs provided the cDNA or gDNA that served as material.

Per germline, CDR1 MNHEY and CDR2 SVGEGT. Trimming took off 5 bases at V and 1 base at J, with 11 bases between the two ends. This CDR3 spans 15 amino acids. Per the authors' pipeline: Estimates of nucleated cell counts were drawn from the amplification of reference gene primers. Some clones are missing from TCRdb's copy, which holds only in-frame ones; the method was immunoSEQ multiplex PCR. The V and J calls and the clone size are those of that table, but D and trimming were determined from the DNA. Of 230,000 or so clones in the sample, about four fifths were seen once. Participant-given clinical history determined each cohort assignment.

Material: PBMCs or T cells enriched from blood (not recorded which). This receptor was identified in a man aged 50 or older who had recovered from COVID-19. The chain combines TRBV6-2 or TRBV6-3 with TRBJ2-2; tentative D call: TRBD1 (6 bases). This CDR3 is CASSIQGLNTGELFF. DNA for the CDR3: TGTGCCAGCAGTATACAGGGTTTGAACACCGGGGAGCTGTTTTTT.